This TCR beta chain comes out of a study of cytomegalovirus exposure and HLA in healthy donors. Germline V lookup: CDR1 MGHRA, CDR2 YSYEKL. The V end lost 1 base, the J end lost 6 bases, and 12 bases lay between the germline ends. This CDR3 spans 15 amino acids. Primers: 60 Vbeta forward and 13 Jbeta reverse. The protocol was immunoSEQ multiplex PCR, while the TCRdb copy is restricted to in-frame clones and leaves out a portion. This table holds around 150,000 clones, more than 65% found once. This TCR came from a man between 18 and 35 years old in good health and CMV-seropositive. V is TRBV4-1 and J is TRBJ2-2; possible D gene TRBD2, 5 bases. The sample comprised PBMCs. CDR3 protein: CASSQAAAGAGELFF. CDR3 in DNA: TGCGCCAGCAGCCAAGCCGCTGCGGGTGCCGGGGAGCTGTTTTTT.